One sample yielded the 17 T cell receptor beta chains listed below, sequenced in a study of blood T cells in healthy people across ages. The use of a sample-barcoded 5' primer and a J-beta primer mix characterized a second PCR of about 7 to 12 cycles. TCRdb re-called the 5' RACE reads with MiXCR, one entry per CDR3 protein. This table has over 700,000 distinct CDR3 sequences, roughly 50% appearing once. Input material: blood. The receptors derive from a man aged 80 or over in good health.

This clonotype was counted a few times. The V call is TRBV20-1, the J call TRBJ2-1, with D tentatively TRBD1 or TRBD2 (5 bases each). Trimming shortened V by 1 base and J by 7 bases, and 20 bases separated the two germline ends. Germline V gives CDR1 DFQATT, CDR2 SNEGSKA (reference sequence). CDR3 length: 16 amino acids. The CDR3 loop reads CSARGVWDVGLNEQFF. Written as DNA, the CDR3 is TGCAGTGCTAGAGGTGTTTGGGACGTAGGACTGAATGAGCAGTTCTTC.

This clonotype has more than one count but fewer than ten. The CDR3 bases are TGTGCCAGCAGCTTAATAGCGGGAGCGGCAGATACGCAGTATTTT. This sequence encodes CASSLIAGAADTQYF. The chain has TRBV7-3 and TRBJ2-3; 9 bases line up with TRBD2. After removal of 1 base from V and 4 bases from J, the junction contained 3 bases not matched to a gene. This CDR3 region has 15 residues. CDR1 is SGHTA and CDR2 is FQGTGA in the germline V gene.

The chain has TRBV20-1 and TRBJ2-7, with 12 bases fitting TRBD2. Per the germline V gene, CDR1 is DFQATT and CDR2 is SNEGSKA (reference sequence). The V and J ends lost 4 bases and 0 bases, in that order; junction bases with no gene match: 4. The CDR3 length is 15 residues. CDR3 amino acids: CSATLTSGSSYEQYF. The CDR3 bases are TGCAGTGCTACGCTGACTAGCGGGAGCTCCTACGAGCAGTACTTC.

This clonotype was counted between two and nine times. The V call is TRBV5-1, the J call TRBJ2-1; the match to TRBD2 covers 10 bases. The V and J ends lost 8 bases and 8 bases, in that order; junction bases with no gene match: 4. Germline assignment: CDR1 SGHRS and CDR2 YFSETQ. The CDR3 is 12 residues long. Written as DNA, the CDR3 is TGCGCCAGTTCTAGCGGGAGAGATGAGCAGTTCTTC. Its protein product is CASSSGRDEQFF.

V gene TRBV15 combines with J gene TRBJ2-1; TRBD2 is a possible D gene (6 bases). The CDR3 is 16 residues long. The germline gives CDR1 LNHNV, CDR2 YYDKDF (reference sequence). V dropped 0 bases and J dropped 2 bases, with 11 bases sitting between them. CDR3: CATSREASATYNEQFF. CDR3 DNA sequence: TGTGCCACCAGCAGAGAGGCTAGCGCAACCTACAATGAGCAGTTCTTC.

The chain employs TRBV12-3 or TRBV12-4 and TRBJ1-6, with 7 bases aligning to TRBD1. Trimming removed 1 base from V and 7 bases from J; junction bases left unmatched: 4. The CDR3 has 15 residues. The CDR3 nucleotides read TGTGCCAGCAGTTTAGGGACAGGACGAAATTCACCCCTCCACTTT. This sequence encodes CASSLGTGRNSPLHF.

This chain links TRBV14 with TRBJ2-1; no reliable D call. V lost 4 bases and J lost 4, with 11 bases in between. CDR1 is SGHDN, CDR2 FVKESK, per germline. CDR3 size: 14 residues. The CDR3 loop is CASSLGQPYNEQFF. CDR3 bases: TGTGCCAGCAGCCTCGGGCAGCCATACAATGAGCAGTTCTTC.

This chain uses TRBV7-9 with TRBJ2-4, with a possible D match to TRBD2 (5 bases). The J call may not be correct, given that the DNA end is closer to TRBJ2-7. The germline V gene encodes CDR1 SEHNR and CDR2 FQNEAQ (reference sequence). The CDR3 totals 13 residues. CDR3 residues: CASSSIRGLEQYF. The CDR3 DNA is TGTGCCAGCAGCTCTATTCGCGGGCTCGAGCAGTACTTC.

This clonotype was picked up a small number of times. The chain recombines TRBV9 with TRBJ2-1, with D possibly being TRBD2 (6 bases). The V and J ends lost 0 bases and 3 bases respectively, with 25 bases between them. The CDR3 has 20 amino acids. Germline V gene sequence: CDR1 SGDLS, CDR2 YYNGEE. Here the CDR3 reads CASSVGLGSPVAEHYNEQFF. The DNA of the CDR3 is TGTGCCAGCAGCGTAGGTCTGGGTAGTCCGGTAGCGGAGCACTACAATGAGCAGTTCTTC.

V gene TRBV28 combines with J gene TRBJ1-6; D remains unclear. The CDR3 loop spans 14 amino acids. The germline V gene encodes CDR1 MDHEN and CDR2 SYDVKM. V lost 7 bases, J lost 9 bases, and 16 bases lay in between. CDR3 DNA: TGTGCCAGCACTTCGCAGGTCCGCGGTTCACCCCTCCACTTT. Its protein is CASTSQVRGSPLHF.

This clonotype has only a few counts. The chain couples TRBV12-3 or TRBV12-4 to TRBJ2-1, with 9 bases fitting TRBD2. Trimming removed 5 bases from V and 3 bases from J; junction bases left unmatched: 5. The CDR3 runs to 15 residues. The CDR3 loop is CASSLRLADYNEQFF. CDR3 nucleotides: TGTGCCAGCAGTCTCAGACTAGCGGACTACAATGAGCAGTTCTTC.

This clonotype came up a few times. The chain uses TRBV7-6 and TRBJ2-7, with no clear D. CDR1 and CDR2 from the germline V gene are SGHVS and FNYEAQ. The ends were cut back, 5 bases at V and 3 bases at J, with 11 bases in the middle. The CDR3 sequence is 13 residues long. The CDR3 sequence is CASSPDADYEQYF. The CDR3 DNA reads as TGTGCCAGCAGCCCTGACGCAGACTACGAGCAGTACTTC.

This sequence joins TRBV9 and TRBJ2-7; possibly TRBD2 for D (5 bases). V was clipped by 0 bases and J by 0 bases, with 16 bases between them. The germline gives CDR1 SGDLS, CDR2 YYNGEE. The CDR3 extends over 17 amino acids. The CDR3 protein is CASSVGPGERTSYEQYF. CDR3 in DNA: TGTGCCAGCAGCGTAGGCCCTGGCGAGCGGACCTCCTACGAGCAGTACTTC.

Only a few counts were recorded for this clonotype. This chain connects TRBV5-1 to TRBJ2-3; D gene unclear. The germline V and J ends were trimmed by 0 bases and 0 bases, with 5 bases remaining between them. There are 14 residues in the CDR3. Germline assignment: CDR1 SGHRS and CDR2 YFSETQ. The CDR3 here is CASSLATSTDTQYF. As DNA, the CDR3 is TGCGCCAGCAGCTTGGCCACTAGCACAGATACGCAGTATTTT.

This chain links TRBV13 with TRBJ2-5, with TRBD2 matching 9 bases. Per the germline V gene, CDR1 is PRHDT and CDR2 is FYEKMQ (reference sequence). Trimming removed 4 bases from V and 3 bases from J; junction bases left unmatched: 9. The length of the CDR3 is 16 residues. DNA for the CDR3: TGTGCCAGCAGCTCACTCCTAGCGGGGACGAAAGAGACCCAGTACTTC. It specifies CASSSLLAGTKETQYF.

This clonotype was observed a handful of times. The V and J genes are TRBV12-3 or TRBV12-4 and TRBJ2-1; 15 bases line up with TRBD2. The CDR3 has 15 residues. V lost 9 bases and J lost 7; bases outside the gene matches: 7. CDR3 region: CASSRTSGRGNEQFF. The CDR3 nucleotides read TGTGCCAGTAGCCGGACTAGCGGGAGGGGAAATGAGCAGTTCTTC.

This clonotype has more than one count but fewer than ten. J is TRBJ2-1 and V is TRBV11-3; D is uncertain. Germline loops: CDR1 SGHNT, CDR2 YENEEA. The germline V and J ends were trimmed by 5 bases and 9 bases, with 11 bases remaining between them. CDR3 length equals 12 residues. The CDR3 DNA is TGTGCCAGCAGCCCGCCCAGCAGTGAGCAGTTCTTC. It translates to CASSPPSSEQFF.